A single sample is the source of the 10 T cell receptor beta chains below, sequenced in a study of neurological immune-mediated disorders. TCRdb itself ran the 5' RACE reads through MiXCR, one entry per CDR3 protein. Of about 80,000 distinct CDR3 sequences in the sample, roughly 4.7% were seen once. Sequences were obtained from PBMCs. Receptors were obtained from a woman aged 30 to 39 with multiple sclerosis.

This clonotype has at least ten counts. This chain joins TRBV5-1 and TRBJ2-3; D unresolved. This CDR3 has 16 residues. Germline CDR1 SGHRS, CDR2 YFSETQ. V lost 3 bases and J lost 0, with 14 bases in between. The CDR3 spells CASSSPGSPSTDTQYF. The CDR3 nucleotides are TGCGCCAGCAGCTCCCCCGGGTCGCCGAGCACAGATACGCAGTATTTT. Filled out from reference TRBV5-1 and TRBJ2-3, the complete variable domain reads KAGVTQTPRYLIKTRGQQVTLSCSPISGHRSVSWYQQTPGQGLQFLFEYFSETQRNKGNFPGRFSGRQFSNSRSEMNVSTLELGDSALYLCASSSPGSPSTDTQYFGPGTRLTVL.

At least ten counts were recorded for this clonotype. The chain joins TRBV5-5 to TRBJ2-1; maybe TRBD1 (5 bases). Trimming removed 2 bases at V and 2 bases at J, with 11 bases between. This CDR3 is 15 amino acids long. Germline-derived CDR1 and CDR2 are SGHKS and YYEKEE (reference sequence). CDR3: CASSFLQVTYNEQFF. As DNA, the CDR3 is TGTGCCAGCAGCTTCTTACAGGTGACCTACAATGAGCAGTTCTTC.

The gene calls are TRBV5-1 and TRBJ2-1, with 15 bases fitting TRBD2. The CDR3 is 19 amino acids. Losses at the gene ends were 3 bases for V and 0 bases for J; bases not matched to a gene: 7. CDR1 is SGHRS and CDR2 is YFSETQ in the germline V gene. The CDR3 spells CASSSRGTSGRSSYNEQFF. CDR3 bases: TGCGCCAGCAGCTCCCGTGGGACTAGCGGGAGGAGCTCCTACAATGAGCAGTTCTTC.

This clonotype was seen at least ten times. CDR3 region: CASSIRADYGYTF. The CDR3 DNA reads TGTGCCAGCAGCATCCGGGCCGACTATGGCTACACCTTC. The rearrangement joins TRBV12-3 or TRBV12-4 to TRBJ1-2; D gene uncertain. V lost 6 bases and J 3 bases, leaving 11 bases between the germline ends. This CDR3 has 13 amino acids.

This clonotype showed up many times. This chain uses TRBV24-1 with TRBJ2-2, with 10 bases aligning to TRBD1. V gave up 9 bases and J gave up 4 bases; unmatched junction bases: 10. This CDR3 is 16 amino acids long. Germline lookup yields CDR1 KGHDR and CDR2 SFDVKD. The CDR3 here is CATDPGTGDPTGELFF. The CDR3 region has the DNA TGTGCCACCGATCCCGGGACAGGGGACCCCACCGGGGAGCTGTTTTTT.

This clonotype was observed at least ten times. The chain uses TRBV5-1 and TRBJ2-5; D not certain. V lost 4 bases and J 2 bases, leaving 9 bases between the germline ends. The CDR3 extends over 13 amino acids. Germline assignment: CDR1 SGHRS and CDR2 YFSETQ. CDR3 loop: CASSEDPQETQYF. The CDR3 nucleotides read TGCGCCAGCAGCGAGGATCCTCAAGAGACCCAGTACTTC. The full variable domain, in which reference TRBV5-1 and TRBJ2-5 provide the parts outside the CDR3, is KAGVTQTPRYLIKTRGQQVTLSCSPISGHRSVSWYQQTPGQGLQFLFEYFSETQRNKGNFPGRFSGRQFSNSRSEMNVSTLELGDSALYLCASSEDPQETQYFGPGTRLLVL.

This clonotype was detected ten times or more. The chain combines TRBV4-1 with TRBJ2-1; 9 bases are a match to TRBD2. The trim removed 6 bases at V and 3 bases at J, leaving 6 bases unmatched. Germline CDR1 and CDR2: MGHRA and YSYEKL. This CDR3 is built from 15 residues. CDR3 loop: CASSPLAGNYNEQFF. The CDR3 nucleotides are TGCGCCAGCAGTCCACTAGCGGGTAACTACAATGAGCAGTTCTTC.

This clonotype was seen many times. CDR3 coding DNA: TGTGCCAGCAGTTACCTCGGGGGGGGAGCTCAAGAGACCCAGTACTTC. It encodes CASSYLGGGAQETQYF. The gene calls are TRBV6-5 and TRBJ2-5; 8 bases agree with TRBD2. Looked up from germline, CDR1 is MNHEY and CDR2 is SVGAGI. This CDR3 has 16 amino acids. Germline trimming cut 2 bases from V and 2 bases from J; bases unmatched to any gene: 7.

This clonotype was detected ten times or more. The rearrangement uses TRBV5-1 and TRBJ2-4; 12 nucleotides align to TRBD2. The CDR3 is 22 residues long. In germline, CDR1 is SGHRS, CDR2 YFSETQ. The ends lost 3 bases at V and 4 bases at J; junction bases unmatched: 23. The CDR3 region has the DNA TGCGCCAGCAGCTCGCAAACCCCGTCCCGACTAGCGGGAGCTCTCAGGAAAAACATTCAGTACTTC. Protein: CASSSQTPSRLAGALRKNIQYF.

This clonotype was counted many times. V gene TRBV28 combines with J gene TRBJ2-2; D unresolved. Per the germline V gene, CDR1 is MDHEN and CDR2 is SYDVKM. This CDR3 contains 14 residues. Trimming took 5 bases from V and 5 from J, leaving 12 bases between them. This CDR3 is CASSPRLQTGELFF. The CDR3 DNA reads TGTGCCAGCAGTCCAAGACTCCAGACCGGGGAGCTGTTTTTT.